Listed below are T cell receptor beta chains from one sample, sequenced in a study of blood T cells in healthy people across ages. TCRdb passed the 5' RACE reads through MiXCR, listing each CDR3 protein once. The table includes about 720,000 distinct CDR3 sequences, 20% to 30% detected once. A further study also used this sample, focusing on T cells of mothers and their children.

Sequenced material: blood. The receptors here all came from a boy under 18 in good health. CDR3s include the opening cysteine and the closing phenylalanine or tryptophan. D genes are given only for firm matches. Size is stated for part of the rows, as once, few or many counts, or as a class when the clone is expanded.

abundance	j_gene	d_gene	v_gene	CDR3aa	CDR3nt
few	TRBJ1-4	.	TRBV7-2	CASSSGPSEKLFF	TGTGCCAGCAGCTCCGGGCCTTCTGAAAAACTGTTTTTT
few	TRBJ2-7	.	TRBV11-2	CASSNHGEEQYF	TGTGCCAGCAGCAACCACGGGGAGGAGCAGTACTTC
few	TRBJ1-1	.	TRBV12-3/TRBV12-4	CASSRPVGAATEAFF	TGTGCCAGCAGCCGCCCGGTGGGGGCGGCCACTGAAGCTTTCTTT
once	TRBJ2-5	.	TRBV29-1	CSVGLTDHTNERLF	TGCAGCGTTGGACTCACCGACCACACCAATGAGCGGCTCTTC
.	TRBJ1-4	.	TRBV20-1	CSAPRPEKLFF	TGCAGTGCCCCGAGACCCGAAAAACTGTTTTTT
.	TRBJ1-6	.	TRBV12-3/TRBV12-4	CASSSFGRGSYNSPLHF	TGTGCCAGCAGCTCATTCGGTCGGGGGTCCTATAATTCACCCCTCCACTTT
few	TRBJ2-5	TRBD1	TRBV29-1	CSVVPGQTETQYF	TGCAGCGTTGTACCGGGACAGACAGAGACCCAGTACTTC
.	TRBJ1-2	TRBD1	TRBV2	CASKGTGDYGYTF	TGTGCCAGCAAAGGGACAGGGGACTATGGCTACACCTTC
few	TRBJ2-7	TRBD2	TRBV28	CATRLAGVEQYF	TGTGCCACTCGACTAGCGGGAGTCGAGCAGTACTTC
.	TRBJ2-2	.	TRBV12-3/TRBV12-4	CASSSPSSSGYGELFF	TGTGCCAGCAGTTCCCCCTCGAGTAGCGGATACGGGGAGCTGTTTTTT
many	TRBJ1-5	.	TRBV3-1	CASSQGQTSNQPQHF	TGTGCCAGCAGCCAAGGACAGACTAGCAATCAGCCCCAGCATTTT
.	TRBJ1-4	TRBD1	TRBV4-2	CASSHRDRGRTNEKLFF	TGTGCCAGCAGCCACAGGGACAGGGGGCGGACTAATGAAAAACTGTTTTTT
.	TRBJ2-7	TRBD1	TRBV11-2	CASSPSTGTGATYEQYF	TGTGCCAGCAGCCCATCAACCGGGACAGGGGCAACCTACGAGCAGTACTTC
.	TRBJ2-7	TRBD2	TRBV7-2	CASSLGLAGGRSYEQYF	TGTGCCAGCAGCTTAGGACTAGCGGGAGGACGCTCCTACGAGCAGTACTTC
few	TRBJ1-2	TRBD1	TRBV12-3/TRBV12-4	CASSLGDRLFGYTF	TGTGCCAGCAGTTTAGGGGACAGGCTTTTCGGCTACACCTTC
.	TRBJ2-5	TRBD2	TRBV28	CASSPRGLAEETQYF	TGTGCCAGCAGTCCCCGGGGACTAGCGGAAGAGACCCAGTACTTC
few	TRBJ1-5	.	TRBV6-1	CASNREDYSNQPQHF	TGTGCCAGCAACAGGGAGGATTATAGCAATCAGCCCCAGCATTTT
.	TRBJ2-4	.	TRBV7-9	CACSPRDFAKNIQYF	TGTGCCTGCAGCCCAAGGGACTTTGCCAAAAACATTCAGTACTTC
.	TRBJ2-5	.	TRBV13	CASSLIGLEETQYF	TGTGCCAGCAGCTTAATTGGGCTCGAAGAGACCCAGTACTTC
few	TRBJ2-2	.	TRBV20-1	CSAPQGLAPGRELFF	TGCAGTGCCCCCCAGGGGCTAGCGCCGGGTCGGGAGCTGTTTTTT
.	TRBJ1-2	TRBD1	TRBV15	CATSRRSGQGGGYTF	TGTGCCACCAGCAGAAGATCGGGACAGGGAGGTGGCTACACCTTC
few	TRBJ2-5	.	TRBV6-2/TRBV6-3	CACSNDSYQETQYF	TGTGCCTGCAGTAACGACAGCTACCAAGAGACCCAGTACTTC
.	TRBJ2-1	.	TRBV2	CATEIWGSSYNEQFF	TGTGCCACTGAAATCTGGGGGAGCTCCTACAATGAGCAGTTCTTC
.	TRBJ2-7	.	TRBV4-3	CASSQDQTSSYEQYF	TGCGCCAGCAGCCAAGACCAGACCAGCTCCTACGAGCAGTACTTC
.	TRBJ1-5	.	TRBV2	CASTPLGRGNQPQHF	TGTGCCAGCACTCCCCTGGGAAGGGGCAATCAGCCCCAGCATTTT
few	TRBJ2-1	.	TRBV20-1	CSARDRGLYNEQFF	TGCAGTGCTAGAGATAGGGGCCTCTACAATGAGCAGTTCTTC
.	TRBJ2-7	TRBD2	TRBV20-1	CSAHSPRTSFYEQYF	TGCAGTGCTCACTCGCCAAGGACTAGCTTCTACGAGCAGTACTTC
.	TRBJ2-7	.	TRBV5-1	CATRGGGEQYF	TGCGCCACCAGGGGGGGCGGCGAGCAGTACTTC
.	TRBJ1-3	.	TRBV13	CASSLSLDSGNTIYF	TGTGCCAGCAGCTTATCTTTGGACTCTGGAAACACCATATATTTT
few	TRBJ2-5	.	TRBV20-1	CSASGRGPQETQYF	TGCAGTGCTAGTGGCCGTGGACCTCAAGAGACCCAGTACTTC
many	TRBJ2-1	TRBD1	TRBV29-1	CSVDINRGAEQFF	TGCAGCGTTGATATTAACAGGGGAGCTGAGCAGTTCTTC
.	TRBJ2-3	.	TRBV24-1	CATSDLLADTQYF	TGTGCCACCAGTGATTTGCTTGCAGATACGCAGTATTTT
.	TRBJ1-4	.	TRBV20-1	CSPGQGIRLDEKLFF	TGCAGCCCCGGTCAGGGGATCCGTCTGGATGAAAAACTGTTTTTT
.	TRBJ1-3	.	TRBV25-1	CASCSTIYF	TGTGCCTCCTGCTCGACCATATATTTT
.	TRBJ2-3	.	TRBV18	CASSPNVGGDTQYF	TGTGCCAGCTCACCAAATGTTGGTGGCGATACGCAGTATTTT
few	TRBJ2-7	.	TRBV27	CASSSPEGGTYEQYF	TGTGCCAGCAGTTCCCCGGAGGGGGGAACCTACGAGCAGTACTTC
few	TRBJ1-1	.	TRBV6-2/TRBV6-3	CASSPVMNTEAFF	TGTGCGAGCAGTCCCGTTATGAACACTGAAGCTTTCTTT
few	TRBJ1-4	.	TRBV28	CASSLVGTRDKLFF	TGTGCCAGCAGTTTAGTCGGGACCCGGGACAAACTGTTTTTT
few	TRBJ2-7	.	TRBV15	CATSRNTGYYEQYF	TGTGCCACCAGCAGGAACACCGGATACTACGAGCAGTACTTC
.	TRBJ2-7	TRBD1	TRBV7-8	CASSIRGTVTYEQYF	TGTGCCAGCAGCATAAGAGGGACAGTGACTTACGAGCAGTACTTC
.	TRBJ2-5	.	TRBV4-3	CASSQVLDWIQETQYF	TGCGCCAGCAGCCAAGTTTTGGACTGGATCCAAGAGACCCAGTACTTC
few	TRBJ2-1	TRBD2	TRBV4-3	CASSQIAGTSYNEQFF	TGCGCCAGCAGCCAAATAGCGGGGACCTCCTACAATGAGCAGTTCTTC
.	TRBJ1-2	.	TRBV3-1	CASSPPGLYGYTF	TGTGCCAGCAGCCCGCCAGGACTCTATGGCTACACCTTC
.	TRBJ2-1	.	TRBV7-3	CASSLHPAYNEQFF	TGTGCCAGCAGCTTACACCCGGCCTACAATGAGCAGTTCTTC
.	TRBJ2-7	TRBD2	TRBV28	CASTSGGRFTSGSYEQYF	TGTGCCAGCACCTCTGGTGGCAGGTTTACTAGCGGGAGCTACGAGCAGTACTTC
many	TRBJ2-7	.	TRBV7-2	CASSLGQPYEQYF	TGTGCCAGCAGCTTAGGACAGCCCTACGAGCAGTACTTC
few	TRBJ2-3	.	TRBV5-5	CASSSRFPSGDTQYF	TGTGCCAGCAGCTCTAGATTTCCTTCAGGAGATACGCAGTATTTT
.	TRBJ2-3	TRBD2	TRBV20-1	CSAFGTMWIMDTQYF	TGCAGTGCTTTTGGGACTATGTGGATTATGGATACGCAGTATTTT
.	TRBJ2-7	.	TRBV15	CATARFEDNYEQYF	TGTGCCACCGCCAGGTTTGAAGATAACTACGAGCAGTACTTC
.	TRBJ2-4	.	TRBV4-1	CASSPYSGGISAKNIQYF	TGCGCCAGCAGCCCTTATTCCGGGGGCATATCTGCCAAAAACATTCAGTACTTC
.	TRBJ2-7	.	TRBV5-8	CASSRLGSGVYEQYF	TGTGCCAGCAGCCGCTTAGGCTCGGGGGTCTACGAGCAGTACTTC
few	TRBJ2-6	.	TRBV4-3	CASSQYGPGWWNGANVLTF	TGCGCCAGCAGCCAATATGGCCCCGGATGGTGGAATGGGGCCAACGTCCTGACTTTC
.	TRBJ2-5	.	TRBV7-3	CASSWGRGLQETQYF	TGTGCCAGCAGCTGGGGACGCGGCCTCCAAGAGACCCAGTACTTC